Described below is a single T cell receptor beta chain sequence and its context. What it recognizes is unknown. CDR1 and CDR2 (germline): ENHRY, SYGVKD. CDR3 length: 16 amino acids. J was trimmed by 1 base and V by 10 bases; bases with no gene match: 14. The sample is drawn from a study of T cell responses to AZD1222 COVID-19 vaccine. The study, taken as a whole, reports: AZD1222 recipients seropositive at baseline numbered only 5 or 6. Unmutated variant regions reportedly attract nearly half of all spike-specific TCRs. A mostly white British donor set with more females was recruited, and clonal diversity was possibly underestimated. Among vaccine-associated CD4 TCRs, coverage spanned spike, with dominance at 160-218 and 743-854.

Generated by immunoSEQ multiplex PCR, the TCRdb table keeps only in-frame clones and is missing some. The sample lists around 200,000 clones; around 90% were seen once. J is TRBJ2-5 and V is TRBV10-3; TRBD2 agrees at 8 bases. This TCR was sampled from an adult in good health. This sample comprised peripheral blood, obtained on day 0 of AZD1222 vaccination. DNA for the CDR3: TGTGCCACCAAGGCGATGTCGAGCGGGGGCCAAGAGACCCAGTACTTC. This gives the protein CATKAMSSGGQETQYF.